The rows below give T cell receptor beta chains drawn from one sample of a study of blood T cell repertoires in COVID-19. Sequencing used immunoSEQ multiplex PCR; TCRdb keeps in-frame clones, though not all of them. The table lists 150,000 to 200,000 clones, more than 75% of them singletons, with 8% to 10% in the top ten. The sequencing sample was made of PBMCs or T cells enriched from blood (not recorded which). These receptors came from a woman between 25 and 40 years old who had recovered from COVID-19. The CDR3 runs from the conserved cysteine through the conserved F or W. A D gene is named only where the DNA matches it firmly. Clone size, where shown, is once, few, many, or a class for clones that have expanded.

D	J	size	V	length	CDR3	DNA
.	TRBJ1-5	.	TRBV21-1	13	CASSGDKPLPQHF	TGTGCCAGCAGTGGGGACAAGCCATTGCCCCAGCATTTT
.	TRBJ2-3	.	TRBV5-1	16	CASSLAAFQGADTQYF	TGCGCCAGCAGCTTGGCCGCCTTCCAGGGCGCAGATACGCAGTATTTT
.	TRBJ2-3	.	TRBV23-1	17	CASIGREWLTSTDTQYF	TGCGCCAGCATCGGCCGGGAGTGGCTTACTAGCACAGATACGCAGTATTTT
TRBD2	TRBJ2-2	.	TRBV27	15	CASSLSGINTGELFF	TGTGCCAGCAGTTTAAGCGGGATCAACACCGGGGAGCTGTTTTTT
TRBD1	TRBJ1-2	.	TRBV24-1	11	CATSNRGGYTF	TGTGCCACCAGCAACAGGGGTGGCTACACCTTC
.	TRBJ2-7	.	TRBV7-2	13	CASSPPGPYEQYF	TGTGCCAGCAGTCCTCCGGGTCCCTACGAGCAGTACTTC
TRBD2	TRBJ2-7	few	TRBV19	16	CASSTTLAGSTYEQYF	TGTGCCAGTAGTACCACGCTAGCGGGCAGTACCTACGAGCAGTACTTC
.	TRBJ2-5	once	TRBV5-1	14	CASSLEGDQETQYF	TGCGCCAGCAGCTTGGAGGGGGACCAAGAGACCCAGTACTTC
.	TRBJ1-6	.	TRBV21-1	14	CASSKVRGFSPLHF	TGTGCCAGCAGCAAAGTTCGGGGGTTCTCACCCCTCCACTTT
TRBD1	TRBJ1-3	.	TRBV5-1	16	CASSLTRQGSGNTIYF	TGCGCCAGCAGCTTGACCCGACAGGGCTCTGGAAACACCATATATTTT
.	TRBJ2-2	few	TRBV3-1/TRBV3-2	17	CASSQGWGGPNTGELFF	TGTGCCAGCAGCCAGGGCTGGGGGGGCCCGAACACCGGGGAGCTGTTTTTT
.	TRBJ1-6	.	TRBV19	15	CASSIAGRTNSPLHF	TGTGCCAGTAGTATAGCCGGACGGACAAATTCACCCCTCCACTTT
TRBD1	TRBJ2-3	.	TRBV15	14	CATNPGGETDTQYF	TGTGCCACCAACCCAGGGGGAGAAACAGATACGCAGTATTTT
.	TRBJ2-1	.	TRBV19	16	CASSRGDFRSYNEQFF	TGTGCCAGTAGCCGAGGGGACTTCCGCTCCTACAATGAGCAGTTCTTC
TRBD1	TRBJ1-1	.	TRBV9	17	CASSVGQGGKGYAEAFF	TGTGCCAGCAGCGTGGGACAGGGGGGGAAAGGTTATGCTGAAGCTTTCTTT
TRBD2	TRBJ2-7	.	TRBV29-1	15	CSVEGGEWSSYEQYF	TGCAGCGTTGAGGGAGGGGAGTGGAGCTCCTACGAGCAGTACTTC
TRBD2	TRBJ2-7	.	TRBV28	14	CASRTSGSSYEQYF	TGTGCCAGCCGGACTAGCGGATCCTCCTACGAGCAGTACTTC
TRBD1	TRBJ2-4	.	TRBV7-9	18	CASSFVGTGVEAKNIQYF	TGTGCCAGCAGCTTTGTAGGGACAGGGGTTGAGGCCAAAAACATTCAGTACTTC
TRBD2	TRBJ2-1	.	TRBV4-1	17	CASSQEELAGEYNEQFF	TGCGCCAGCAGCCAAGAAGAACTAGCGGGAGAGTACAATGAGCAGTTCTTC
.	TRBJ2-2	.	TRBV7-9	16	CASSLFLVTNTGELFF	TGTGCCAGCAGCTTATTCTTAGTAACGAACACCGGGGAGCTGTTTTTT
.	TRBJ1-1	.	TRBV30	14	CAWSVLTGKTEAFF	TGTGCCTGGAGTGTACTAACAGGGAAAACTGAAGCTTTCTTT
.	TRBJ1-5	.	TRBV23-1	16	CASSQSQGGNPQPQHF	TGCGCCAGCAGTCAATCGCAGGGTGGGAACCCTCAGCCCCAGCATTTT
TRBD1	TRBJ2-7	.	TRBV5-4	15	CASSLPGQGFFGQYF	TGTGCCAGCAGCTTGCCGGGACAGGGTTTCTTCGGGCAGTACTTC
.	TRBJ1-1	.	TRBV21-1	14	CASSKFGRDTEAFF	TGTGCCAGCAGTAAGTTCGGCAGGGACACTGAAGCTTTCTTT
TRBD2	TRBJ2-3	.	TRBV24-1	19	CATSDEQGTSGRAIDTQYF	TGTGCCACCAGTGATGAACAAGGGACTAGCGGGAGGGCGATAGATACGCAGTATTTT
.	TRBJ2-7	few	TRBV6-1	14	CASSDEQGPSEQYF	TGTGCCAGCAGTGATGAACAGGGACCCAGCGAGCAGTACTTC
.	TRBJ2-2	.	TRBV5-1	13	CASSFPGSGELFF	TGCGCCAGCAGCTTCCCGGGGTCCGGGGAGCTGTTTTTT
TRBD2	TRBJ2-1	.	TRBV19	14	CASGREGPYNEQFF	TGTGCCAGTGGGCGGGAGGGCCCCTACAATGAGCAGTTCTTC
.	TRBJ2-5	.	TRBV28	14	CASIPLGAQETQYF	TGTGCCAGCATCCCCTTAGGGGCACAAGAGACCCAGTACTTC
.	TRBJ1-1	.	TRBV28	11	CGSISMGPAFF	TGTGGATCAATTAGCATGGGTCCGGCTTTCTTT
TRBD1	TRBJ2-5	.	TRBV30	13	CAQGQDLQETQYF	TGTGCCCAGGGACAGGACCTACAAGAGACCCAGTACTTC
.	TRBJ2-7	.	TRBV10-3	13	CAISERGSYEQYF	TGTGCCATCAGTGAGAGGGGATCCTACGAGCAGTACTTC
.	TRBJ2-7	.	TRBV4-1	16	CASSPRTPQRPYEQYF	TGCGCCAGCAGCCCTCGGACACCCCAACGGCCCTACGAGCAGTACTTC
.	TRBJ2-1	.	TRBV2	16	CASSELAASAYNEQFF	TGTGCCAGCAGTGAATTGGCGGCTAGCGCGTACAATGAGCAGTTCTTC
.	TRBJ1-1	.	TRBV18	13	CASSPSGDAEAFF	TGTGCCAGCTCACCAAGCGGGGACGCTGAAGCTTTCTTT
TRBD2	TRBJ2-1	.	TRBV5-1	19	CASSFRTSGRGGGLDEQFF	TGCGCCAGCAGCTTTAGGACTAGCGGGAGAGGTGGAGGATTGGATGAGCAGTTCTTC
.	TRBJ2-7	.	TRBV4-2	18	CASSQEIRGARHSYEQYF	TGTGCCAGCAGCCAAGAAATTCGCGGGGCGCGTCATAGTTACGAGCAGTACTTC
TRBD1	TRBJ2-3	.	TRBV28	15	CASKRRGLGTDTQYF	TGTGCCAGTAAAAGAAGGGGGCTGGGCACAGATACGCAGTATTTT
.	TRBJ1-4	.	TRBV27	13	CASRSSGTIQWYF	TGTGCCAGCAGATCCTCCGGGACAATACAGTGGTATTTT
TRBD2	TRBJ2-1	.	TRBV29-1	14	CSVVGLAGVIEQFF	TGCAGCGTTGTGGGACTAGCGGGAGTTATTGAGCAGTTCTTC
TRBD1	TRBJ1-2	.	TRBV7-2	16	CASSLARGRGDYGYTF	TGTGCCAGCAGCTTAGCCAGGGGGCGCGGTGACTATGGCTACACCTTC